This T cell receptor (beta chain) was sequenced in a study of radiation and T cells in renal cell carcinoma (dated by TCRdb to 2018 to 2021). Background for the entire study: Samples came from a clinical trial, in which primary renal cell carcinomas received 15 Gy stereotactic body radiation therapy followed by nephrectomy 4 weeks later. A total of some 51 samples underwent TCR beta sequencing, made up of approximately 26 tumors and about 27 peripheral blood samples. Across all 50 or so samples, 4,016,671 unique CDR3 nucleotide sequences, encoding 2.5 million to 3 million unique CDR3 amino acid sequences, were identified. Overall results and qualifications from the work: No pretreatment tumor biopsies were available, so the baseline intratumoral presence of clonotypes could not be determined. Blood repertoire dynamics were not followed beyond 4 weeks after treatment. In blood, the top tumor clonotypes increased between baseline and 2 weeks post-radiation and then shrank by 4 weeks, which suggests that tumor-resident clones expanded only transiently. Effects of radiation dose or scheduling on the TCR repertoire could not be addressed with the single-armed trial design.

The label giving this sample's time point can be read as: blood 2 weeks post-SBRT. The sample's treatment or condition, from its label and the paper: 15 Gy SBRT to primary tumor, nephrectomy 4 weeks later. To track tumor-enriched clonotypes, serial peripheral blood was sampled from radiation-treated patients at baseline and at 2 weeks and 4 weeks after SBRT. Every patient had renal cell carcinoma of clear cell pathology. The QIAamp DNA Blood Mini Kit (Qiagen) was used to prepare genomic DNA for TCR sequencing. Samples were included in the analyses only if all quality control checks were passed. TCR beta libraries were generated from genomic DNA with the immunoSEQ kit, following the manufacturer's recommendations. Library preparation used a first multiplex PCR with proprietary primers, then a second PCR adding unique barcodes, with bead cleanups after each round. A kit-provided positive control reaction and a negative control reaction were included in every sample batch. The final libraries were assessed on an Agilent 4200 TapeStation D1000 ScreenTape, pooled by volume, and quantified by qPCR. An Illumina NextSeq500 fitted with a MidOutput 150-cycle cartridge performed the sequencing, running 156 Read1 cycles and 15 Index1 cycles with the kit's custom primers. The pooled library was loaded at 0.95 to 1 pM with roughly 19% PhiX control spiked in. The authors' analysis ran thus. The vendor-processed data were analyzed in R, and a clonotype was defined as all T cells that share the same CDR3 nucleotide sequence. For clone abundance analyses, frequencies were normalized to the 10,000 most abundant clones per sample. Before analysis, public T cell clones were removed, and these numbered fewer than six per sample on average. Tumor-enriched clonotypes and baseline blood-enriched clonotypes were defined as those with an abundance difference of at least 32-fold between compartments. A beta-binomial differential abundance model was used to identify clonotypes that expanded or contracted between blood time points. Similarity between tumor and blood repertoires was quantified using the Baroni-Urbani and Buser coefficient, and groups were compared with two-tailed Wilcoxon tests in R. In TCRdb, the immuneACCESS table is reduced to in-frame sequences with V and J assigned. These tables do not hold every clone; where another copy was compared, an unresolved V gene accounts for under half, and the others remain unexplained. That table supplies the V and J calls and clone size; D and trimming were determined from the DNA. The sample includes around 75,000 clones, with about four fifths observed a single time. In total, the top ten clones hold roughly 6% of the sample.

CDR1 and CDR2 (SQVTM, ANQGSEA) derive from the germline V gene. Relative to germline, V is 7 bases shorter and J is 4 bases shorter, with 5 bases between their ends. Including the terminal cysteine and phenylalanine, the CDR3 comprises 11 residues. The sequence is cut down to CDR3 DNA, 33 bases in frame from base 1. Concerning this clone: Its antigen is currently not known. The input lacks base qualities; no much larger clone sits a single base away.

The specimen was blood, collected from a patient whose treatment included radiotherapy and nephrectomy. The chain couples TRBV29-1 to TRBJ2-6, with the D gene too uncertain to name. This TCR derives from a man in his sixties with renal cell carcinoma. CDR3 region: CSASGANVLTF. The sequenced DNA: TGCAGCGCCTCGGGGGCCAACGTCCTGACTTTC.